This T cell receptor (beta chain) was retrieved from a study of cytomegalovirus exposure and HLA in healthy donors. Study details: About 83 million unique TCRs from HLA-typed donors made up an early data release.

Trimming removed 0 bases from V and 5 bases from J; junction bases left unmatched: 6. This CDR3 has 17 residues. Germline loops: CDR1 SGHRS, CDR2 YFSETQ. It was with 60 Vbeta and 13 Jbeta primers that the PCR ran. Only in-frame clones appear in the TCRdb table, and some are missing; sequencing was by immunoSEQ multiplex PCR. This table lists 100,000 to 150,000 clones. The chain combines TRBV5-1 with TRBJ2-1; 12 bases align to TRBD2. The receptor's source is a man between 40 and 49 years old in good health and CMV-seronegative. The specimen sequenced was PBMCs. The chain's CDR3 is CASSLAPTSGGNNEQFF. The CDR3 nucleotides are TGCGCCAGCAGCTTGGCGCCGACTAGCGGGGGAAACAATGAGCAGTTCTTC.